This T cell receptor (beta chain) was captured in a study of Ad26.COV2.S vaccination and SARS-CoV-2 variants. Study results and limitations: Non-spike TCR breadth showed similarity between vaccine and placebo recipients.

With respect to this clone: Antigen: not known.

The germline V gene has CDR1 SGHDN and CDR2 FVKESK. The V end was cut by 6 bases, the J end by 0 bases, with 10 bases between. There are 14 residues in the CDR3. This sample's treatment: around 19 received Ad26.COV2.S at low or high dose, single or two shots; 5 received placebo; per-sample allocation not given. It was on day 63 after the first vaccine or placebo injection that samples were taken. Wuhan-strain SARS-CoV-2 spike was expressed by the Ad26 vector that made up the vaccine. TCRdb keeps only in-frame clones here, not all; method: immunoSEQ multiplex PCR. The sample contains around 340,000 clones, 80% to 90% of which appear only once.

The sequencing used peripheral blood, collected in a trial of Ad26.COV2.S vaccine versus placebo. The sequence was collected from a person aged 18-65 years who received the Ad26.COV2.S COVID-19 vaccine or a placebo. The V gene is TRBV14, the J gene TRBJ2-3; TRBD2 is a possible D gene (6 bases). CDR3 region: CASSSGLSTDTQYF. The CDR3 DNA reads as TGTGCCAGCAGTTCGGGACTCAGCACAGATACGCAGTATTTT.